One and the same sample provided the 2 T cell receptor beta chains below, sequenced in a study of T-cell reconstitution after alpha-beta-depleted transplantation in children. TCRbeta library preparation incorporated unique molecular identifiers. Each CDR3 protein gets one entry after TCRdb re-called the PCR reads with MiXCR. Among 750,000 to 950,000 distinct CDR3 sequences listed, 16% were seen once. Sequenced material: PBMCs, mostly from graft donor cells, taken 360 days after TCRalphabeta/CD19-depleted stem cell transplant. Receptors were obtained from a male patient under 18 who had a stem cell transplant for acute lymphoblastic leukemia, so the T cells may come from the graft donor.

V and J are TRBV5-4 and TRBJ2-5; D may be TRBD1 (6 bases). The ends were cut back, 2 bases at V and 5 bases at J, with 16 bases in the middle. The CDR3 is 15 amino acids. Germline V gene data show CDR1 as SGHNT and CDR2 as YYREEE (reference sequence). In DNA, the CDR3 is TGTGCCAGCAGCTTCGGGAACTACCAGGGGGAGACCCAGTACTTC. Its translation: CASSFGNYQGETQYF.

This clonotype was seen many times. V gene TRBV7-8 combines with J gene TRBJ2-1; either TRBD1 or TRBD2 may supply D (5 bases each). The CDR3 has 14 amino acids. From germline, CDR1 is SGHVS and CDR2 FQNEAQ. Trimming pared 6 bases from V and 2 bases from J, leaving 11 bases between. Here the CDR3 reads CASSPRDPYNEQFF. The CDR3 coding sequence is TGTGCCAGCAGTCCTCGGGACCCCTACAATGAGCAGTTCTTC.